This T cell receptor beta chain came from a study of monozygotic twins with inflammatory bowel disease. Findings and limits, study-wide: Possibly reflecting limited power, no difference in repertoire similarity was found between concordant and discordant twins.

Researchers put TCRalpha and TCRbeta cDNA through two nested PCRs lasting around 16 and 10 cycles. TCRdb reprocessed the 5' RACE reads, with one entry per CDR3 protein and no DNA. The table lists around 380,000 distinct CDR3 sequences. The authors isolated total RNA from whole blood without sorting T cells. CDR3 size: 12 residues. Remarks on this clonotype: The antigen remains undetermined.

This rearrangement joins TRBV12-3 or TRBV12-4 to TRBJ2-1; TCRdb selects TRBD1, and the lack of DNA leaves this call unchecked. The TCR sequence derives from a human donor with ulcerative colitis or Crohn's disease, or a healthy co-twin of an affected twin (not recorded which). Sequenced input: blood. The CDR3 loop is CASSLSTGARGF.